Sequencing of this TCR beta chain was carried out in a study of response to subunit inactivated influenza vaccine. Whole-study results and caveats: The study's authors posited that every seasonal influenza vaccination enlists few new T cells.

TCRdb independently ran MiXCR on the RT-PCR reads; one entry per CDR3 protein. The sample includes under 950,000 distinct CDR3 sequences, around 20% of them seen just once. There are many counts of this clonotype. What it recognizes is unknown. The receptor was isolated from a man aged 45-60 years who received an inactivated influenza vaccine. This sample comprised PBMCs from blood, obtained roughly 5 days after vaccination.

This CDR3 reads CSARSPGYNEQFF. CDR3 nucleotides: TGCAGTGCTAGAAGTCCGGGATACAATGAGCAGTTCTTC. The J gene is TRBJ2-1, the V gene TRBV20-1, with a possible D match to TRBD2 (5 bases). Germline V gene data show CDR1 as DFQATT and CDR2 as SNEGSKA (reference sequence). The CDR3 runs to 13 residues. The ends were cut back, 2 bases at V and 4 bases at J, with 9 bases in the middle.